This T cell receptor (beta chain) was captured by sequencing in a study of human T cells and chemical hapten exposure. Overall study context: Across its 20 to 25 weeks, the study gave patients weekly diphenylcyclopropenone doses to the scalp.

Germline V gene lookup returns CDR1 DFQATT and CDR2 SNEGSKA (reference sequence). With V trimmed by 2 bases and J by 10 bases, 8 bases remained unmatched. This CDR3 has 14 residues. General study results and limits: Expanded TCRs grouped into significantly more large CDR3 similarity clusters than controls produced.

A few counts support this clonotype. What it binds is not known. Original analysis: Sample-level TCR yields exhibited a median of approximately 88,000, with a range of about 20,000 to 700,000. MiXCR was run by TCRdb on the RACE reads, yielding one entry per CDR3 protein. These V and J calls derive from TCRdb rather than the authors' analysis. The sample carries 95,000 to 100,000 distinct CDR3 sequences, around 12% recorded once. Described time point: patch test 1, 2 weeks after DPC sensitization. Treatment indicated: therapeutic diphenylcyclopropenone sensitization with weekly scalp DPC. The input for sequencing was whole blood, taken in connection with sensitization to the hapten diphenylcyclopropenone (DPC). The TCR sequence derives from a woman aged 35 to 49 with alopecia areata. Some clones in this sample may be carry-over from other donors' samples. The genes are TRBV20-1 and TRBJ1-6, with 7 bases identical to TRBD1. Here the CDR3 reads CSARRAGGLSPLHF. As DNA, the CDR3 is TGCAGTGCTAGACGGGCAGGGGGATTGTCACCCCTCCACTTT.